A selection of T cell receptor beta chains follows, all from one sample in a study of T cell responses to AZD1222 COVID-19 vaccine. The data were produced by immunoSEQ multiplex PCR, yet TCRdb's version contains in-frame clones alone and is incomplete. Here the sample spans 180,000 or so clones, around nine tenths being singletons. The specimen was peripheral blood, collected on day 0 of AZD1222 vaccination. These receptors were taken from an adult in good health. Each CDR3 is given with its conserved first and last residue. The order of the fields is V gene, CDR3 length, D gene, clone size, J gene, CDR3 protein, CDR3 DNA. D genes are given only for firm matches. The listing skips clone size in some rows; elsewhere it reads once, few, many or a size class.

V: TRBV12-3/TRBV12-4
length: 13
D: .
size: .
J: TRBJ2-7
CDR3: CASSQGGSYEQYF
DNA: TGTGCCAGCAGTCAAGGCGGGTCCTACGAGCAGTACTTC

V: TRBV18
length: 17
D: TRBD2
size: once
J: TRBJ2-3
CDR3: CASSPSRGGGAPDTQYF
DNA: TGTGCCAGCTCACCGTCGAGGGGCGGGGGGGCCCCAGATACGCAGTATTTT

V: TRBV7-8
length: 13
D: TRBD2
size: .
J: TRBJ2-5
CDR3: CASSLAGGETQYF
DNA: TGTGCCAGCAGCTTAGCGGGAGGGGAGACCCAGTACTTC

V: TRBV11-2
length: 14
D: .
size: .
J: TRBJ1-6
CDR3: CASSLRPFNSPLHF
DNA: TGTGCCAGCAGCTTAAGGCCGTTTAATTCACCCCTCCACTTT

V: TRBV19
length: 15
D: TRBD1
size: .
J: TRBJ1-5
CDR3: CASSLDRASNQPQHF
DNA: TGTGCCAGTAGCCTAGACAGGGCTAGCAATCAGCCCCAGCATTTT

V: TRBV5-6
length: 18
D: TRBD1
size: many
J: TRBJ1-5
CDR3: CASSLYWTGRLGTGPQHF
DNA: TGTGCCAGCAGCTTGTACTGGACAGGGCGCCTCGGAACGGGGCCCCAGCATTTT

V: TRBV7-9
length: 15
D: .
size: .
J: TRBJ1-1
CDR3: CASSFQSGPNTEAFF
DNA: TGTGCCAGCAGCTTTCAATCAGGGCCGAACACTGAAGCTTTCTTT

V: TRBV2
length: 11
D: .
size: .
J: TRBJ1-2
CDR3: CASTQLYGYTF
DNA: TGTGCCAGCACCCAGCTCTATGGCTACACCTTC

V: TRBV19
length: 13
D: .
size: .
J: TRBJ2-7
CDR3: CASSTSGNYEQYF
DNA: TGTGCCAGTAGTACCTCCGGGAACTACGAGCAGTACTTC

V: TRBV2
length: 15
D: .
size: .
J: TRBJ2-2
CDR3: CASSEAWTSRGELFF
DNA: TGTGCCAGCAGTGAAGCCTGGACGTCCCGGGGGGAGCTGTTTTTT

V: TRBV15
length: 17
D: TRBD1
size: .
J: TRBJ1-2
CDR3: CATSRGGQGAPNYGYTF
DNA: TGTGCCACCAGCAGAGGTGGACAGGGGGCACCCAACTATGGCTACACCTTC

V: TRBV19
length: 15
D: .
size: .
J: TRBJ1-2
CDR3: CASRVGPLTLYGYTF
DNA: TGTGCCAGTAGAGTAGGACCTCTGACCCTTTATGGCTACACCTTC

V: TRBV10-2
length: 13
D: .
size: .
J: TRBJ2-7
CDR3: CASSVGTSYEQYF
DNA: TGCGCCAGCAGTGTCGGGACCTCCTACGAGCAGTACTTC

V: TRBV5-1
length: 13
D: .
size: .
J: TRBJ1-5
CDR3: CASSLTENQPQHF
DNA: TGCGCCAGCAGCTTGACAGAGAATCAGCCCCAGCATTTT

V: TRBV9
length: 13
D: .
size: .
J: TRBJ2-1
CDR3: CASSSPRGNEQFF
DNA: TGTGCCAGCAGCTCTCCTAGGGGCAATGAGCAGTTCTTC

V: TRBV5-6
length: 16
D: .
size: .
J: TRBJ1-6
CDR3: CASSVFPGVGNSPLHF
DNA: TGTGCCAGCAGCGTTTTTCCAGGGGTGGGAAATTCACCCCTCCACTTT

V: TRBV19
length: 15
D: TRBD1
size: .
J: TRBJ1-4
CDR3: CASSPRTGGSEKLFF
DNA: TGTGCCAGTAGTCCCAGGACAGGGGGCAGTGAAAAACTGTTTTTT

V: TRBV27
length: 14
D: TRBD2
size: once
J: TRBJ2-1
CDR3: CASGEGLAGDEQFF
DNA: TGTGCCAGCGGAGAGGGACTAGCGGGAGATGAGCAGTTCTTC

V: TRBV7-8
length: 15
D: TRBD1
size: .
J: TRBJ2-2
CDR3: CASSSRTGTTGELFF
DNA: TGTGCCAGCAGCTCGCGGACAGGGACGACCGGGGAGCTGTTTTTT

V: TRBV9
length: 15
D: TRBD1
size: .
J: TRBJ1-1
CDR3: CASSAETGAHTEAFF
DNA: TGTGCCAGCAGCGCGGAGACAGGGGCCCACACTGAAGCTTTCTTT

V: TRBV11-2
length: 13
D: .
size: .
J: TRBJ1-3
CDR3: CASSLVRGNTIYF
DNA: TGTGCCAGCAGCTTAGTGAGGGGAAACACCATATATTTT

V: TRBV18
length: 18
D: TRBD1
size: .
J: TRBJ1-4
CDR3: CASSLAPHRGGSNEKLFF
DNA: TGTGCCAGCTCACTAGCCCCTCACAGGGGAGGGAGTAATGAAAAACTGTTTTTT

V: TRBV7-7
length: 17
D: .
size: .
J: TRBJ1-5
CDR3: CASSLRGRPYSNQPQHF
DNA: TGTGCCAGCAGCTTGAGGGGACGACCTTATAGCAATCAGCCCCAGCATTTT

V: TRBV28
length: 14
D: .
size: .
J: TRBJ1-2
CDR3: CASSLPGPLYGYTF
DNA: TGTGCCAGCAGTCTACCGGGACCTCTCTATGGCTACACCTTC

V: TRBV6-5
length: 15
D: TRBD2
size: .
J: TRBJ2-1
CDR3: CASRASGGSYNEQFF
DNA: TGTGCCAGCAGAGCTAGCGGAGGCTCCTACAATGAGCAGTTCTTC

V: TRBV15
length: 13
D: .
size: .
J: TRBJ2-5
CDR3: CATSRDVLETQYF
DNA: TGTGCCACCAGCAGAGATGTCCTGGAGACCCAGTACTTC

V: TRBV5-1
length: 12
D: .
size: .
J: TRBJ2-1
CDR3: CASSLEGRVQFF
DNA: TGCGCCAGCAGCTTGGAGGGACGGGTGCAGTTCTTC

V: TRBV19
length: 14
D: .
size: .
J: TRBJ2-1
CDR3: CASTSVSSYNEQFF
DNA: TGTGCCAGTACCTCGGTGAGCTCCTACAATGAGCAGTTCTTC

V: TRBV5-1
length: 16
D: .
size: .
J: TRBJ1-4
CDR3: CASGQGPRSPNEKLFF
DNA: TGCGCCAGCGGCCAGGGTCCCAGGTCACCTAATGAAAAACTGTTTTTT

V: TRBV6-1
length: 17
D: TRBD1
size: once
J: TRBJ1-4
CDR3: CASSGVVPGQGYGKLFF
DNA: TGTGCCAGCAGTGGGGTAGTTCCGGGACAGGGGTACGGAAAACTGTTTTTT

V: TRBV24-1
length: 14
D: .
size: .
J: TRBJ2-1
CDR3: CATSGARSYNEQFF
DNA: TGTGCCACCAGTGGTGCCAGGTCCTACAATGAGCAGTTCTTC

V: TRBV6-5
length: 15
D: .
size: .
J: TRBJ1-1
CDR3: CASSYSAGMNTEAFF
DNA: TGTGCCAGCAGTTACTCGGCAGGTATGAACACTGAAGCTTTCTTT

V: TRBV10-3
length: 15
D: TRBD1
size: .
J: TRBJ1-2
CDR3: CAISESETGRYGYTF
DNA: TGTGCCATCAGTGAGTCGGAGACAGGGCGATATGGCTACACCTTC

V: TRBV28
length: 13
D: .
size: .
J: TRBJ1-2
CDR3: CASRIAALYGYTF
DNA: TGTGCCAGCAGGATTGCAGCACTCTATGGCTACACCTTC

V: TRBV28
length: 18
D: TRBD1
size: once
J: TRBJ1-2
CDR3: CASSLLYSGQGGLYGYTF
DNA: TGTGCCAGCAGTTTATTGTATTCGGGACAGGGTGGTCTGTATGGCTACACCTTC

V: TRBV7-9
length: 14
D: TRBD1
size: .
J: TRBJ1-5
CDR3: CASSPGQGDQPQHF
DNA: TGTGCCAGCAGCCCTGGACAGGGGGATCAGCCCCAGCATTTT

V: TRBV14
length: 13
D: .
size: .
J: TRBJ1-5
CDR3: CASSQSGGTPQHF
DNA: TGTGCCAGCAGCCAATCGGGGGGGACTCCCCAGCATTTT

V: TRBV5-1
length: 16
D: TRBD1
size: .
J: TRBJ1-2
CDR3: CASNPGQGARRSGYTF
DNA: TGCGCCAGCAACCCGGGACAGGGGGCGCGTCGGTCGGGCTACACCTTC

V: TRBV12-3/TRBV12-4
length: 13
D: TRBD1
size: .
J: TRBJ1-5
CDR3: CGSRPGGYQPQHF
DNA: TGTGGCAGCAGGCCAGGGGGGTATCAGCCCCAGCATTTT

V: TRBV29-1
length: 12
D: TRBD2
size: .
J: TRBJ2-3
CDR3: CSVIIAGDTQYF
DNA: TGCAGCGTCATAATAGCGGGAGATACGCAGTATTTT

V: TRBV6-5
length: 13
D: .
size: .
J: TRBJ1-1
CDR3: CASSLRGGTEAFF
DNA: TGTGCCAGCAGTTTAAGGGGAGGTACTGAAGCTTTCTTT

V: TRBV27
length: 17
D: TRBD1
size: .
J: TRBJ1-5
CDR3: CASSLTGGSYSNQPQHF
DNA: TGTGCCAGCAGTCTAACAGGGGGCTCATATAGCAATCAGCCCCAGCATTTT

V: TRBV2
length: 15
D: .
size: .
J: TRBJ2-4
CDR3: CASSPQGLMENIQYF
DNA: TGTGCCAGCAGTCCCCAGGGACTTATGGAAAACATTCAGTACTTC

V: TRBV6-4
length: 15
D: TRBD2
size: .
J: TRBJ2-5
CDR3: CASARLAGPQETQYF
DNA: TGTGCCAGCGCACGACTAGCGGGGCCACAAGAGACCCAGTACTTC

V: TRBV5-8
length: 16
D: .
size: .
J: TRBJ2-2
CDR3: CASSLVARVNTGELFF
DNA: TGTGCCAGCAGCTTGGTGGCCAGGGTGAACACCGGGGAGCTGTTTTTT

V: TRBV9
length: 15
D: .
size: .
J: TRBJ2-5
CDR3: CASSVRSENGETQYF
DNA: TGTGCCAGCAGCGTACGTTCGGAGAACGGGGAGACCCAGTACTTC

V: TRBV2
length: 14
D: TRBD1
size: .
J: TRBJ1-6
CDR3: CASSGDRSNSPLHF
DNA: TGTGCCAGCAGCGGGGACAGGTCTAATTCACCCCTCCACTTT

V: TRBV10-1
length: 17
D: .
size: .
J: TRBJ1-5
CDR3: CASRDHAGPRGNQPQHF
DNA: TGCGCCAGCAGGGATCACGCAGGGCCCCGCGGCAATCAGCCCCAGCATTTT

V: TRBV7-2
length: 16
D: TRBD1
size: .
J: TRBJ2-3
CDR3: CASSLQGVSSTDTQYF
DNA: TGTGCCAGCAGCTTACAGGGGGTCTCTAGCACAGATACGCAGTATTTT

V: TRBV10-2
length: 15
D: TRBD1
size: .
J: TRBJ1-5
CDR3: CASRDDRGTNQPQHF
DNA: TGCGCCAGCAGGGATGACAGGGGAACCAATCAGCCCCAGCATTTT

V: TRBV18
length: 16
D: .
size: .
J: TRBJ1-5
CDR3: CASSPSPGGRNQPQHF
DNA: TGTGCCAGCTCACCATCGCCGGGGGGGCGGAATCAGCCCCAGCATTTT

V: TRBV5-5
length: 18
D: TRBD2
size: .
J: TRBJ2-3
CDR3: CASSLDGLAGGPGDTQYF
DNA: TGTGCCAGCAGCTTGGACGGACTAGCGGGGGGGCCGGGAGATACGCAGTATTTT

V: TRBV5-4
length: 14
D: .
size: .
J: TRBJ1-1
CDR3: CASSLEYEYTAPSF
DNA: TGTGCCAGCAGCTTGGAGTATGAGTATACAGCCCCTTCATTT